This record looks at one T cell receptor beta chain sequence and its context. Antigen specificity is unknown. Amplification used 60 Vbeta primers and 13 Jbeta primers. The table came from immunoSEQ multiplex PCR; TCRdb's copy has only in-frame clones and leaves some out. The sample table includes 60,000 to 75,000 clones. This sample is drawn from a study of cytomegalovirus exposure and HLA in healthy donors. Trimming took off 0 bases at V and 1 base at J, with 12 bases between the two ends. This CDR3 comprises 16 residues. CDR1 SGHTA and CDR2 FQGNSA come from the germline V gene. Overall study results and limits: With further analysis later on, most CMV-associated TCR beta chains appeared HLA-restricted. Later analysis identified a missense DCLRE1C variant that was linked to TCR beta V- and J-gene trimming.

This clonotype was sampled from a female donor in good health and CMV-seropositive. Sequencing input: PBMCs. The V gene is TRBV7-2, the J gene TRBJ2-5; D unresolved. The CDR3 nucleotides are TGTGCCAGCAGCTTAGCGGTGGGTTCTAGCCAAGAGACCCAGTACTTC. This encodes CASSLAVGSSQETQYF.